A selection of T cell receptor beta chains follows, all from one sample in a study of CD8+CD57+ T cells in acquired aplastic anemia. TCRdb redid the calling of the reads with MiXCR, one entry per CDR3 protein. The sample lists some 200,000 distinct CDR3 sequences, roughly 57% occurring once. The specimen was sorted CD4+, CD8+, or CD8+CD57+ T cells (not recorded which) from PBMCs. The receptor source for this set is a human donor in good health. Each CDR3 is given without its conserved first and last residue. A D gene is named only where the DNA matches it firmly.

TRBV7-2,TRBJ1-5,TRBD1,ASTKQGALNQPQH
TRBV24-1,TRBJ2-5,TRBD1,ATSDRWDRKY
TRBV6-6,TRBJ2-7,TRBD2,ATKGRRENEQY
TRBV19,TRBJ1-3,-,ASSPESSGNTIY
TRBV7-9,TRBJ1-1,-,ASSLGGQVEAF
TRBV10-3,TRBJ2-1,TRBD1,AIRGQGYNEQF
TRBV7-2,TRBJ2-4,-,ASSLVPLSQY
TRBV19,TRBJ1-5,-,ASSIWQSNQPQH
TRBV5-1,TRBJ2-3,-,ASGFARVSTDTQY
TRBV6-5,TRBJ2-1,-,ASSYNGVDNEQF
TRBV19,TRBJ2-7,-,ASSINGDYEQY
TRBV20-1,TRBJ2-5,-,SARDMGEQTQY
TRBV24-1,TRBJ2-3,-,ATSDLPADTQY
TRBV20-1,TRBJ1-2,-,SATEGGLYGYT
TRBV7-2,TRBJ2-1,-,ASSSSGPNYNEQF
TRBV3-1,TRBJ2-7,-,ASSQSTYEQY
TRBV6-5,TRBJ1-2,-,ASSRPPGPKIPYYGYT
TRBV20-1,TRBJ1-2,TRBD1,SASGTGVDGYT
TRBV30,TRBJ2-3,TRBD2,AWSMAGTSGRLSTDTQY
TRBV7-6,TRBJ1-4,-,ASGRGAANEKLF
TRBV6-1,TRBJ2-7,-,ASSDPDSSYEQY
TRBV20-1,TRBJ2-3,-,SARAVHGYPYTDTQY
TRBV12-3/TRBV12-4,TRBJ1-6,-,ATRSEGRNNSPLH
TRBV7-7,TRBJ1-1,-,ASSPIQLADTEAF
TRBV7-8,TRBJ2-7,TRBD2,ASSLVAGVAYEQY
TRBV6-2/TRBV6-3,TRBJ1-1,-,ASKLGIWNTEAF
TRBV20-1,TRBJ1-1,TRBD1,SARTGLGTEAF
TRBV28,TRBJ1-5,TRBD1,ASSFDGRGPGNQPQH
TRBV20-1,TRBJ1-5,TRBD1,SARALGQLNQPQH
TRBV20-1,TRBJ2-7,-,SARLTGVDYEQY
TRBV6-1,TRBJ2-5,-,ASSVAPGRFRETQY
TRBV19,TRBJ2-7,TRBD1,ASSIIGQGAYEQY
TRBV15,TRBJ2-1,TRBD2,ATSRGGSSYNEQF
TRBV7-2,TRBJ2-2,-,ASSFAPRDFGVGELF
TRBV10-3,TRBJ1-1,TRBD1,AIRSGQGNTEAF
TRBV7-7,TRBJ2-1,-,ASSYGTNEQF
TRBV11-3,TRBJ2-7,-,ASSLGFDSYEQY
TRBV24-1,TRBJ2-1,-,ATSDFQNNEQF
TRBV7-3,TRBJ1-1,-,ASSPGGPEAF
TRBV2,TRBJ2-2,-,ASYPGGSYELF
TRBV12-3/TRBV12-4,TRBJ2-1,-,ASSGNEQF
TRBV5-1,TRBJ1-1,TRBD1,ASSLVTGGHTEAF